One and the same sample provided the 18 T cell receptor beta chains below, sequenced in a study of Ad26.COV2.S vaccination and SARS-CoV-2 variants. Sequencing used immunoSEQ multiplex PCR; TCRdb keeps in-frame clones, though not all of them. The sample records about 480,000 clones, roughly 87% being singletons. Treatment here: some 19 received Ad26.COV2.S at low or high dose, single or two shots; a few received placebo; per-sample allocation not given. It was on day 63 after the first vaccine or placebo injection that samples were taken. Source: peripheral blood, taken in a trial of Ad26.COV2.S vaccine versus placebo. The receptors stem from a person between 18 and 65 years old who received the Ad26.COV2.S COVID-19 vaccine or a placebo.

The J gene is TRBJ1-3, the V gene TRBV28, with 9 bases matching TRBD1. The CDR3 is 13 residues long. J lost 11 bases, V lost 3 bases, and 5 bases had no gene match. The germline gives CDR1 MDHEN, CDR2 SYDVKM. CDR3 amino acids: CASSLGQGHPIYF. In DNA, the CDR3 is TGTGCCAGCAGTTTGGGACAGGGTCACCCCATATATTTT.

This chain joins TRBV19 and TRBJ2-5; 7 bases are shared with TRBD2. The V segment lost 6 bases and the J segment 3 bases; nucleotides outside the gene matches: 7. This CDR3 has 14 residues. Germline V CDR1 and CDR2: LNHDA, SQIVND (reference sequence). As DNA, the CDR3 is TGTGCCAGTAGCCTTGGGGGGGTCAAAGAGACCCAGTACTTC. It codes for CASSLGGVKETQYF.

V is TRBV7-2 and J is TRBJ1-5; D ambiguous. V dropped 0 bases and J dropped 7 bases, with 7 bases sitting between them. The CDR3 is made up of 13 amino acids. Germline CDR1 and CDR2: SGHTA and FQGNSA. CDR3 region: CASSLASRQPQHF. In DNA form, the CDR3 reads TGTGCCAGCAGCTTAGCGTCCCGGCAGCCCCAGCATTTT.

The chain employs TRBV6-5 and TRBJ2-3; no definite D call. Germline V gene data show CDR1 as MNHEY and CDR2 as SVGAGI. The CDR3 has 13 amino acids. The germline V and J ends were trimmed by 6 bases and 0 bases, with 7 bases remaining between them. The CDR3 here is CASRKDSTDTQYF. In DNA, the CDR3 is TGTGCCAGCAGGAAGGACAGCACAGATACGCAGTATTTT.

This clone was detected once. This rearrangement joins TRBV7-2 to TRBJ1-5; D perhaps matches TRBD1 (5 bases). CDR1 and CDR2 from the germline V gene are SGHTA and FQGNSA. The V end lost 4 bases, the J end lost 1 base, and 5 bases lay between the germline ends. The CDR3 is 13 amino acids. CDR3 region: CASSSGSNQPQHF. The CDR3 DNA follows: TGTGCCAGCAGCTCAGGGAGCAATCAGCCCCAGCATTTT.

The rearrangement uses TRBV7-8 and TRBJ2-1; 7 bases fit TRBD1. In germline, CDR1 is SGHVS, CDR2 FQNEAQ. The CDR3 consists of 14 residues. With V trimmed by 6 bases and J by 12 bases, 14 bases remained unmatched. In DNA form, the CDR3 reads TGTGCCAGCAGACACGATTCAGGGAACAGGGGGCAGTTCTTC. This translates into CASRHDSGNRGQFF.

The chain recombines TRBV7-6 with TRBJ2-1, with 12 bases aligning to TRBD2. J was trimmed by 6 bases and V by 4 bases; bases with no gene match: 10. The CDR3 has 17 amino acids. Germline CDR1 and CDR2: SGHVS and FNYEAQ. CDR3 protein: CASSSLPSGRAVNEQFF. The CDR3 DNA reads as TGTGCCAGCAGCTCCCTCCCTAGCGGGAGGGCAGTCAATGAGCAGTTCTTC.

In DNA, the CDR3 is TGTGCCAGCAGCCAAAAAACCTACGAGCAGTACTTC. Translating gives CASSQKTYEQYF. J is TRBJ2-7 and V is TRBV7-8; no definite D call. Trimming shortened V by 5 bases and J by 2 bases, and 7 bases separated the two germline ends. Germline CDR1 and CDR2: SGHVS and FQNEAQ. The CDR3 length is 12 residues.

The chain joins TRBV5-1 to TRBJ2-1; D is undetermined. The V end lost 0 bases, the J end lost 7 bases, and 8 bases lay between the germline ends. This CDR3 has 13 residues. CDR1 and CDR2 from the germline V gene are SGHRS and YFSETQ. The CDR3 DNA sequence: TGCGCCAGCAGCTTGGCACTCGAGAATGAGCAGTTCTTC. Its protein product is CASSLALENEQFF.

The chain employs TRBV19 and TRBJ2-7; 7 bases fit TRBD1. The CDR3 contains 12 residues. Trimming removed 4 bases from V and 3 bases from J; junction bases left unmatched: 0. Looked up from germline, CDR1 is LNHDA and CDR2 is SQIVND (reference sequence). As DNA, the CDR3 is TGTGCCAGTAGTACAGGGGGCTACGAGCAGTACTTC. It encodes CASSTGGYEQYF.

This clone was found once. The chain is built from TRBV2 and TRBJ2-1; D unclear. Germline CDR1 and CDR2: SNHLY and FYNNEI. With 1 base removed from V and 10 bases from J, the gap between germline ends came to 11 bases. CDR3 size: 13 residues. The CDR3 sequence: CASSEEEWSEQFF. CDR3 DNA sequence: TGTGCCAGCAGTGAAGAAGAGTGGTCAGAGCAGTTCTTC.

The J gene is TRBJ2-1, the V gene TRBV3-1 (or the pseudogene TRBV3-2); 10 nucleotides line up with TRBD2. From germline, CDR1 is LGHDT and CDR2 YNNKEL (reference sequence). The CDR3 consists of 15 residues. V shed 1 base and J 9 bases; nucleotides not matched to a gene: 6. The CDR3 DNA reads TGTGCCAGCAGCCAAGGAGGAGCGGGAGGGGGTGAGCAGTTCTTC. It codes for CASSQGGAGGGEQFF.

The genes are TRBV2 and TRBJ2-3; D is unresolved. Between the trimmed V and J ends, which lost 5 bases and 2 bases, there was a span of 5 bases. CDR1 SNHLY and CDR2 FYNNEI come from the germline V gene. The CDR3 sequence is 12 residues long. The CDR3 nucleotides read TGTGCCAGCAGTTTGATCACAGATACGCAGTATTTT. It yields the protein CASSLITDTQYF.

The chain couples TRBV7-8 to TRBJ1-2, with 9 bases fitting TRBD1. The CDR3 is 14 residues long. From germline, CDR1 is SGHVS and CDR2 FQNEAQ. J lost 4 bases, V lost 1 base, and 1 base had no gene match. CDR3: CASSLEGQGYGYTF. DNA for the CDR3: TGTGCCAGCAGCTTAGAGGGACAGGGCTATGGCTACACCTTC.

The V call is TRBV19, the J call TRBJ1-5; TRBD1 might be the D (6 bases). Per the germline V gene, CDR1 is LNHDA and CDR2 is SQIVND (reference sequence). Trimming took off 6 bases at V and 4 bases at J, with 13 bases between the two ends. CDR3 size: 14 residues. The CDR3 loop is CASRPQGKNQPQHF. The CDR3 DNA follows: TGTGCCAGTAGACCTCAGGGGAAAAATCAGCCCCAGCATTTT.

V is TRBV7-9 and J is TRBJ1-2; 7 positions agree with TRBD1. J lost 2 bases, V lost 3 bases, and 12 bases had no gene match. Germline V lookup: CDR1 SEHNR, CDR2 FQNEAQ (reference sequence). CDR3 size: 17 residues. In DNA, the CDR3 is TGTGCCAGCAGCTTTAGGGGGATGAGGGACAGCAACTATGGCTACACCTTC. As protein: CASSFRGMRDSNYGYTF.

This chain uses TRBV7-9 with TRBJ2-6; no reliable D call. Looked up from germline, CDR1 is SEHNR and CDR2 is FQNEAQ (reference sequence). The V and J ends lost 4 bases and 2 bases respectively, with 9 bases between them. The CDR3 loop spans 15 amino acids. The CDR3 protein is CASSYQAAGANVLTF. CDR3 DNA sequence: TGTGCCAGCAGCTACCAGGCTGCTGGGGCCAACGTCCTGACTTTC.

V and J are TRBV12-3 or TRBV12-4 and TRBJ1-2; D ambiguous. The CDR3 is made up of 13 amino acids. The V end was cut by 2 bases, the J end by 3 bases, with 7 bases between. The CDR3 region is CASSLRYDYGYTF. In DNA form, the CDR3 reads TGTGCCAGCAGTTTACGGTACGACTATGGCTACACCTTC.